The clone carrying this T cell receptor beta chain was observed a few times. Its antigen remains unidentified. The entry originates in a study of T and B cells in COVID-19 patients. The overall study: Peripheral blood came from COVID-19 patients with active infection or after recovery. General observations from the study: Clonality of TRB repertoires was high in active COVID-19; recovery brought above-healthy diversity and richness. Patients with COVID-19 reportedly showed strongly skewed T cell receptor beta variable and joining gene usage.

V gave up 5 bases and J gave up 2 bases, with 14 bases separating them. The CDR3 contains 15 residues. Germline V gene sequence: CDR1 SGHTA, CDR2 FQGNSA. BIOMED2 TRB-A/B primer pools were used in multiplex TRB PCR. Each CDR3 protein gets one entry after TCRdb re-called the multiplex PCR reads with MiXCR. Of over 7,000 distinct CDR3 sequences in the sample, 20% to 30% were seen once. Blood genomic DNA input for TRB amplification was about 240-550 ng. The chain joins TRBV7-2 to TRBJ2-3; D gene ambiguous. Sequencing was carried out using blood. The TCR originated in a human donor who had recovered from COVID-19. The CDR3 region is CASSTSLGITDTQYF. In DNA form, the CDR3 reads TGTGCCAGCAGCACATCTCTAGGGATCACAGATACGCAGTATTTT.